This T cell receptor beta chain stems from a study of blood T cell repertoires in COVID-19. CDR1 is SGHDN and CDR2 is FVKESK in the germline V gene. This CDR3 has 14 amino acids. Trimming left V 5 bases short and J 1 base short, with 11 bases between. Authors' methods: Reference gene primer amplification gave nucleated cell count estimates. Assay used: immunoSEQ multiplex PCR; TCRdb lists only in-frame clones, some missing. D and trimming come from the DNA, and the V and J calls and clone size come from that table. The sample lists about 500,000 clones, about 91% occurring once. Patients at the Seattle site were enrolled during active infection and followed longitudinally.

The chain employs TRBV14 and TRBJ1-1; unclear D gene. Material for sequencing was peripheral blood. The sequence was collected from a young man with COVID-19, enrolled during active disease. The CDR3 nucleotides are TGTGCCAGCAGCTTAACCGCGGGGAACACTGAAGCTTTCTTT. Amino acids: CASSLTAGNTEAFF.